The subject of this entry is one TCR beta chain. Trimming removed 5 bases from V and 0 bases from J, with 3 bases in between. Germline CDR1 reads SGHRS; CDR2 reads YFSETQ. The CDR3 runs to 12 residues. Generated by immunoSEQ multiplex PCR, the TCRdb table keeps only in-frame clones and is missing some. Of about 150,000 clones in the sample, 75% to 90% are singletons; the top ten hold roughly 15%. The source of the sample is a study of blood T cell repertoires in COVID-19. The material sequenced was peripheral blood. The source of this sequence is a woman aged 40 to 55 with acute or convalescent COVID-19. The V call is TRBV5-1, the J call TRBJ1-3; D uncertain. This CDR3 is CASSYSGNTIYF. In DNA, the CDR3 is TGCGCCAGCAGTTACTCTGGAAACACCATATATTTT.